This TCR beta chain was found in a study of technical replicates of blood from several donors. The protocol was immunoSEQ multiplex PCR, while the TCRdb copy is restricted to in-frame clones and leaves out a portion. The sample shows about 88,000 clones, just under 95% of them seen only once. V was trimmed by 0 bases and J by 3 bases, leaving 14 bases between them. The germline V gene encodes CDR1 SGDLS and CDR2 YYNGEE. This CDR3 comprises 16 residues. The clonotype comes from a human donor in good health. The sequenced material came from T cells isolated from PBMCs. The V gene is TRBV9, the J gene TRBJ2-3; D may be TRBD1 (6 bases). This CDR3 is CASSVEAGEWTDTQYF. CDR3 bases: TGTGCCAGCAGCGTAGAGGCAGGGGAATGGACAGATACGCAGTATTTT.